The clone carrying this TCR beta chain was seen once. The germline V gene has CDR1 MNHNS and CDR2 SASEGT. The CDR3 has 15 residues. V was trimmed by 2 bases and J by 0 bases, leaving 10 bases between them. This specimen belongs to a study of blood T cell repertoires in COVID-19. Study information: Researchers got acute and convalescent COVID-19 samples from the United States, Italy and Spain.

In the original processing: From reference gene primer amplification, estimates of nucleated cell counts were derived. Profiling relied on immunoSEQ multiplex PCR, and the TCRdb table lists in-frame clones only, not all of them. For V, J and clone size, that table is used; D and trimming come from the DNA. The profile shows 200,000 to 300,000 clones, around nine tenths of them singletons. A Seattle source enrolled patients during active infection and followed them longitudinally. Material for sequencing was peripheral blood. This TCR was recovered from a woman aged 55-69 years with COVID-19, enrolled during active disease. The genes are TRBV6-1 and TRBJ1-1; D remains unclear. CDR3 residues: CASSEREIMNTEAFF. The CDR3 nucleotides read TGTGCCAGCAGTGAAAGAGAAATAATGAACACTGAAGCTTTCTTT.